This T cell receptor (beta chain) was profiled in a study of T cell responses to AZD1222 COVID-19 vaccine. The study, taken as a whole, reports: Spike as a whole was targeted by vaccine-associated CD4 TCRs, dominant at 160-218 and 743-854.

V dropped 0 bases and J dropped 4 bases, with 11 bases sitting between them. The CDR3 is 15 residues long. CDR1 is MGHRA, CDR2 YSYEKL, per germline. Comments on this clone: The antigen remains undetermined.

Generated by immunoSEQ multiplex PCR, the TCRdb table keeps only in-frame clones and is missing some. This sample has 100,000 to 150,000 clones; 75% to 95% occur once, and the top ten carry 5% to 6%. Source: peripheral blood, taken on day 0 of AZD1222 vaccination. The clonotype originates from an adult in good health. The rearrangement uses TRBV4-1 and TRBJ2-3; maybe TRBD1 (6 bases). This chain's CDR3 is CASSQETGNADTQYF. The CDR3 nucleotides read TGCGCCAGCAGCCAAGAAACAGGGAATGCAGATACGCAGTATTTT.